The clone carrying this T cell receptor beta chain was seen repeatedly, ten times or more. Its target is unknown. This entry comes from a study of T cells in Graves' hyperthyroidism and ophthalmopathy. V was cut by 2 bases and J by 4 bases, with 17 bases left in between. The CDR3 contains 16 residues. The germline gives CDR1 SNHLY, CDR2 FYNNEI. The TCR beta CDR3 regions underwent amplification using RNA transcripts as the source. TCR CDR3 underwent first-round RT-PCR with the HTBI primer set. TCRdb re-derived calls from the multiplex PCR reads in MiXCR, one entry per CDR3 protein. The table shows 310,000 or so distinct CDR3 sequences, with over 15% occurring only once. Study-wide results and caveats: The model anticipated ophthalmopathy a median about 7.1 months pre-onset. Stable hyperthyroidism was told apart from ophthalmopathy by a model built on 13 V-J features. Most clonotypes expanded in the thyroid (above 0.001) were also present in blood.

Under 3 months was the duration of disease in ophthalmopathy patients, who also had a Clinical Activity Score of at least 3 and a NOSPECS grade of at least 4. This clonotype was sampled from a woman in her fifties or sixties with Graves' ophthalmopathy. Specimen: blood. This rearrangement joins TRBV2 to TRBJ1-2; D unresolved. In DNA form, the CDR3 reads TGTGCCAGCAGTGAACCCCCCGGACGGAGCCCCTATGGCTACACCTTC. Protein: CASSEPPGRSPYGYTF.